This T cell receptor beta chain stems from a study of blood T cell repertoires in COVID-19 (TCRdb year 2020). In the study overall: Collaborator samples came from the United States, Italy and Spain and covered acute and convalescent phases of COVID-19. Where HLA class I and class II types were available, the types were taken from metadata supplied by the sample provider, not from assay-based typing. A freely available public database, intended as a resource for researchers studying the immune response to SARS-CoV-2, is where the repertoires were released. Nearly every sample came with metadata listing a de-identified subject ID, COVID-19 status, age in years and sex. The dataset comprised deeply sampled blood TCRbeta repertoires from subjects exposed to, actively infected with, or recovered from COVID-19. Samples came from the ongoing ImmuneRACE study (first 160 participants) plus 1,254 subjects from 6 global collaborators. The prospective study material was composed of cDNA or gDNA derived from T cells, B-cell-depleted T cells, or PBMCs. Beyond this particular receptor, the publication reports: The quantity of clinical and demographic metadata differed by source and by participant and was supplied without curation.

One collaborating source in Seattle enrolled patients during active infection and followed them longitudinally through the course of disease. Whole blood was collected in K2EDTA tubes by collaborating institutions according to the institutions' own protocols. For TCRbeta analysis, collaborators shipped samples as frozen whole blood, isolated PBMCs, or DNA extracted from either of those sample types. In its sample, this clone was seen a few times. The antigen this receptor binds is unknown. No base quality information exists; no much larger clone differs at one position. TCRbeta CDR3 regions were amplified from genomic DNA using the immunoSEQ Assay, a bias-controlled multiplex PCR. The authors processed their data as follows. Within the assay, amplification of reference gene primers was used to estimate how many nucleated cells each sample contained. Sequence reads were collapsed and filtered to measure the absolute abundance of every unique TCRbeta CDR3 rearrangement. Productive Simpson clonality was computed per sample as the square root of Simpson's diversity index over productive rearrangements. In TCRdb, the immuneACCESS table is reduced to in-frame sequences with V and J assigned. These tables do not hold every clone; where another copy was compared, an unresolved V gene accounts for under half, and the others remain unexplained. The V and J calls and clone size come from that table; D and trimming were worked out from the DNA. This sample holds fewer than 250,000 clones; approximately 86% were observed only once. The ten biggest clones cover approximately 0.9% of the sample.

The source of this sequence is a man between 60 and 75 years old with COVID-19, enrolled during active disease. The sequenced sample was peripheral blood.

The sequence in DNA is TGTGCCACCAGACCTACTACGGACACCGGGGAGCTGTTTTTT. This codes for CATRPTTDTGELFF. This receptor chain uses TRBV24-1 and TRBJ2-2; the D gene is not confidently resolved. At the junction V is shortened by 7 bases and J by 3 bases, with 11 bases in between. As encoded in the germline V gene, CDR1 is KGHDR while CDR2 is SFDVKD. The CDR3, from cysteine to phenylalanine, totals 14 residues. Here the CDR3 DNA is all that survives: 42 bases in frame from base 1.